This T cell receptor (beta chain) appears in the sequencing data of a study of control samples from healthy donors and cancer patients. The germline gives CDR1 SGHVS, CDR2 FNYEAQ. V lost 1 base and J 3 bases, leaving 6 bases between the germline ends. The CDR3 totals 13 residues. This clone has a handful of counts. The method was immunoSEQ multiplex PCR; TCRdb's version includes in-frame clones alone and lacks a portion of them. Here the sample spans about 130,000 clones, around 90% being singletons. The receptor's source is a man younger than 35 in good health. The sequenced sample was blood. V usage is TRBV7-6 and J usage is TRBJ1-1; D call uncertain. In DNA form, the CDR3 reads TGTGCCAGCAGCTTAGGAGCCCACACTGAAGCTTTCTTT. This encodes CASSLGAHTEAFF.